This T cell receptor beta chain was captured in a study of shared clonotypes between healthy human individuals. The ends lost 7 bases at V and 0 bases at J; junction bases unmatched: 4. The CDR3 is 14 residues long. Germline values: CDR1 ENHRY, CDR2 SYGVKD. This clone was seen a single time. Sequencing was performed with immunoSEQ multiplex PCR; in TCRdb, only in-frame clones are kept and a portion is missing. The sample contains 1,100,000 or so clones, 78% of which appear only once. The chain has TRBV10-3 and TRBJ1-2; 8 nucleotides match TRBD1. The TCR originated in a man aged 18 to 30 in good health. Some clones in this sample may be carry-over from other donors' samples. What was sequenced was memory CD4+ T cells from PBMCs. As to subset: CD45RA-negative fraction. The DNA of the CDR3 is TGTGCCATCACTCAGGACAGGGCTAACTATGGCTACACCTTC. Its translation is CAITQDRANYGYTF.